This TCR beta chain was obtained from a study of human T cells and chemical hapten exposure. Overall study context: Each patch test put 0.01% DPC on the upper back, and results were read at 6 days.

The library put unique molecular identifiers onto individual cDNA molecules. TCRdb reprocessed the RACE reads via MiXCR and lists one record per CDR3 protein. The sample has around 260,000 distinct CDR3 sequences; about 8.6% are singletons. Time point denoted: pre-sensitization, week 0. Noted treatment: therapeutic diphenylcyclopropenone sensitization with weekly scalp DPC. CDR1 is SNHLY and CDR2 is FYNNEI in the germline V gene. CDR3 length: 12 amino acids. This clonotype was recorded many times. The antigen remains undetermined. The junction shows a germline mismatch at one end, possibly a read error. Broader study findings: With alopecia, donors may have immune responses unlike healthy people's. The formation of large CDR3 similarity clusters by expanded TCRs significantly exceeded that of controls.

This TCR was sampled from a woman aged 40-49 years with alopecia areata. Some clones in this sample may be carry-over from other donors' samples. The sample was whole blood, taken in connection with sensitization to the hapten diphenylcyclopropenone (DPC). The chain couples TRBV2 to TRBJ2-7; D possibly corresponds to TRBD1 (6 bases). The DNA of the CDR3 is TGTGCCAGCAGTCAAGAACAGGGTCGCCGGTCCTTC. Residues: CASSQEQGRRSF.